This T cell receptor (beta chain) was documented in a study of control samples from healthy donors and cancer patients. Clones were read by immunoSEQ multiplex PCR, and TCRdb kept only the in-frame ones, dropping some. The data hold 120,000 to 150,000 clones, with 85% to 95% observed a single time. Sequenced sample: blood. The receptor's source is a man between 40 and 49 years old in good health.

The CDR3 spells CASSTRTGSGTMTDTQYF. CDR3 bases: TGTGCCAGCAGCACCCGGACAGGGTCGGGAACTATGACAGATACGCAGTATTTT. The chain has TRBV9 and TRBJ2-3; the match to TRBD1 covers 8 bases. This CDR3 has 18 residues. CDR1 and CDR2 from the germline V gene are SGDLS and YYNGEE. With 4 bases clipped from V and 3 bases from J, the junction kept 16 bases outside the gene matches.